Given below is one T cell receptor (beta chain) in context. The TCR beta CDR3 regions underwent amplification using RNA transcripts as the source. First-round RT-PCR targeting the TCR CDR3 was performed with the HTBI primer set. TCRdb redid the calling of the multiplex PCR reads with MiXCR, one entry per CDR3 protein. The sample records 500,000 to 600,000 distinct CDR3 sequences, roughly 21% being singletons. The entry originates in a study of T cells in Graves' hyperthyroidism and ophthalmopathy. Germline values: CDR1 SEHNR, CDR2 FQNEAQ (reference sequence). The CDR3 length is 19 residues. With 2 bases removed from V and 0 bases from J, the gap between germline ends came to 21 bases.

The sequenced sample consisted of blood. The rearrangement joins TRBV7-9 to TRBJ2-3, with D perhaps matching TRBD1 or TRBD2 (6 bases each). The receptor's source is a man aged 35-49 years with Graves' ophthalmopathy. CDR3 residues: CASSLRGLVMFSSTDTQYF. CDR3 nucleotides: TGTGCCAGCAGCTTACGGGGGCTAGTGATGTTTTCTAGCACAGATACGCAGTATTTT.